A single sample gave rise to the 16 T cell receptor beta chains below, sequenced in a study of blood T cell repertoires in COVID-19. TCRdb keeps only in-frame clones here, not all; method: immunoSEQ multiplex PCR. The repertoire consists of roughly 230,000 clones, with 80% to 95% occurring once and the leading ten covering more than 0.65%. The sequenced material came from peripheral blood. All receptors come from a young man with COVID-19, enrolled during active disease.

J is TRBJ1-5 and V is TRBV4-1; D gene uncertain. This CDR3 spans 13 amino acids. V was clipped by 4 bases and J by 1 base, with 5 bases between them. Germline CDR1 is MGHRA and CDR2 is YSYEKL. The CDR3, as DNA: TGCGCCAGCAGCCTCGTCAGCAATCAGCCCCAGCATTTT. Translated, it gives CASSLVSNQPQHF.

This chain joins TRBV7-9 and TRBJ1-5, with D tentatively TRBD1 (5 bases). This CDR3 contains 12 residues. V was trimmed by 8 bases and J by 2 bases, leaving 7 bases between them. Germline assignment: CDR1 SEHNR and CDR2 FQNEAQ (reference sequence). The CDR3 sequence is CASQGGNQPQHF. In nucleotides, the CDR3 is TGTGCCAGCCAGGGTGGCAATCAGCCCCAGCATTTT.

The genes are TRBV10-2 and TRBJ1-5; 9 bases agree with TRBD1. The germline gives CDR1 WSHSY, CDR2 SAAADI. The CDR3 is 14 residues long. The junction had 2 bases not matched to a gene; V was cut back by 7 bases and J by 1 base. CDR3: CASTDRGSNQPQHF. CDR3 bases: TGCGCCAGCACGGACAGGGGAAGCAATCAGCCCCAGCATTTT.

The CDR3 coding sequence is TGTGCCAGCAGCGATGGGACAGGGTATAGGTCTGAAGCTTTCTTT. It is translated as CASSDGTGYRSEAFF. The genes are TRBV6-5 and TRBJ1-1, with TRBD1 identical over 9 bases. From germline, CDR1 is MNHEY and CDR2 SVGAGI. The V gene end was trimmed by 6 bases and the J gene end by 6 bases; junction bases not matched to a gene: 11. The CDR3 extends over 15 amino acids.

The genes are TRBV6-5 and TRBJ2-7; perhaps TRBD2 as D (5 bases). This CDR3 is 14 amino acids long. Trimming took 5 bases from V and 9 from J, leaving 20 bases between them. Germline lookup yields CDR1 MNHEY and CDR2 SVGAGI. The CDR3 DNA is TGTGCCAGCAGTCAGACAAGTGGGGTCCGGGGGCAGTACTTC. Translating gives CASSQTSGVRGQYF.

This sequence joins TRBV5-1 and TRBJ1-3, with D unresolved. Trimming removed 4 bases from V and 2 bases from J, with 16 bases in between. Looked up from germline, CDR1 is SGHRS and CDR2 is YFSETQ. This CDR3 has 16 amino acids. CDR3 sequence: CASSLGRSEAGNTIYF. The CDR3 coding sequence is TGCGCCAGCAGCCTCGGGAGGAGCGAAGCTGGAAACACCATATATTTT.

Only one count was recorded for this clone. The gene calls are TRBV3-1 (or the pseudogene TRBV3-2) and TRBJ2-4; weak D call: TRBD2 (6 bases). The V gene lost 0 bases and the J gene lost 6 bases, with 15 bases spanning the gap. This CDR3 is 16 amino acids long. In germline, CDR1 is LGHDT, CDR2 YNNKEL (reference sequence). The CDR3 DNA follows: TGTGCCAGCAGCCAAGACCTTCTTAGCGGATTAAACATTCAGTACTTC. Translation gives CASSQDLLSGLNIQYF.

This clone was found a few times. Here the CDR3 reads CASSGRGAEAFF. Here the CDR3 DNA reads TGCGCCAGCAGCGGGAGGGGTGCTGAAGCTTTCTTT. The chain couples TRBV5-1 to TRBJ1-1, with a tentative D call TRBD1 (5 bases). CDR3 length: 12 amino acids. The V gene's germline CDR1 is SGHRS and CDR2 YFSETQ. V lost 4 bases to trimming and J lost 6 bases, with 10 bases between them.

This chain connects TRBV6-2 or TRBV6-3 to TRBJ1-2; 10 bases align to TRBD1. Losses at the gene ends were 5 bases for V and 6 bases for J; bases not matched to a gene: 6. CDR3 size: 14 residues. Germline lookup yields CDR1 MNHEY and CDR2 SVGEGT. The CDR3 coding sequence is TGTGCCAGCAGTCTCCGACAGGGGGCACATGGCTACACCTTC. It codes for CASSLRQGAHGYTF.

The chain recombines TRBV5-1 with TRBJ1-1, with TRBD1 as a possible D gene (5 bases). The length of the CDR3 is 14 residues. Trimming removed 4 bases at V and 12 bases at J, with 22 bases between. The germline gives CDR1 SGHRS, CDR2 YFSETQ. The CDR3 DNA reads TGCGCCAGCAGCACCCGAGACAGTTCCGGAGCGACTTTCTTT. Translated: CASSTRDSSGATFF. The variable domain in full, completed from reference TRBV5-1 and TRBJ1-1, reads KAGVTQTPRYLIKTRGQQVTLSCSPISGHRSVSWYQQTPGQGLQFLFEYFSETQRNKGNFPGRFSGRQFSNSRSEMNVSTLELGDSALYLCASSTRDSSGATFFGQGTRLTVV.

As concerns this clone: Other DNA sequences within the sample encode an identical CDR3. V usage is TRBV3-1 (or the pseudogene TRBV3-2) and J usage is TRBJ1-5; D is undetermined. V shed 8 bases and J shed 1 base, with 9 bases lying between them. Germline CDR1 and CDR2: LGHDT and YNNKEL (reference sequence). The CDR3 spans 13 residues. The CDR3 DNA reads TGTGCCAGCCGGGGAGGGAGCAATCAGCCCCAGCATTTT. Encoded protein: CASRGGSNQPQHF.

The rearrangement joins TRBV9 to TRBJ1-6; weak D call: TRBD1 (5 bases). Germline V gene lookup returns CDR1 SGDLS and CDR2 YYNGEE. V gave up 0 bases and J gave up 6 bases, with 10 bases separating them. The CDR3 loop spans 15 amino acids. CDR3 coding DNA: TGTGCCAGCAGCGTAGATGACAGCTTTAATTCACCCCTCCACTTT. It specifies CASSVDDSFNSPLHF.

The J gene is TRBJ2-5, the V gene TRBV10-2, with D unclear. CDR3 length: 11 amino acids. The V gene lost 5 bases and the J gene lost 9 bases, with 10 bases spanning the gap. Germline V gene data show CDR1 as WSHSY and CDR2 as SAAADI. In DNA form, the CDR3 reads TGCGCCAGCAGTCCGTCATCGGCCCAGTACTTC. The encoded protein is CASSPSSAQYF.

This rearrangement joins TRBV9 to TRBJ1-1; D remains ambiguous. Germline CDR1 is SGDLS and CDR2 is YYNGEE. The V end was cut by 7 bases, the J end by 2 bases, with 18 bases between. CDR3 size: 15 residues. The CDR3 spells CASRRSSGSNTEAFF. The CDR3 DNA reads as TGTGCCAGCCGTAGGAGCTCTGGGTCCAACACTGAAGCTTTCTTT.

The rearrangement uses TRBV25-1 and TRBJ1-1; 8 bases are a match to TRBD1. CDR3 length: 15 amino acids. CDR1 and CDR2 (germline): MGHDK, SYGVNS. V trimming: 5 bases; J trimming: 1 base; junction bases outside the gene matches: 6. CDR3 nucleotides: TGTGCCAGCAGTCACCGACAGGGGCGGAACACTGAAGCTTTCTTT. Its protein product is CASSHRQGRNTEAFF.

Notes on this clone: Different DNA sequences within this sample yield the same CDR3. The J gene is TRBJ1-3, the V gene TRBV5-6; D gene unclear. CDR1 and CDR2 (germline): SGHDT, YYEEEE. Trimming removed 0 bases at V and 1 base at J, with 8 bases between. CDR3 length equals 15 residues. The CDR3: CASSLAGGSGNTIYF. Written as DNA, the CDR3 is TGTGCCAGCAGCTTGGCAGGAGGGTCTGGAAACACCATATATTTT.